This T cell receptor (beta chain) was identified during a study of blood T cell repertoires in COVID-19. The CDR3 loop spans 14 amino acids. The germline gives CDR1 SQVTM, CDR2 ANQGSEA. The V and J ends lost 7 bases and 4 bases, in that order; junction bases with no gene match: 9. Under the authors' procedure: Amplified reference gene primers provided the basis for estimating nucleated cell counts. The data were produced by immunoSEQ multiplex PCR, yet TCRdb's version contains in-frame clones alone and is incomplete. That table furnishes V, J and clone size, whereas the DNA furnished D and trimming. The sample has fewer than 90,000 clones; about four fifths are singletons.

The TCR comes from a man between 60 and 75 years old with COVID-19, enrolled during active disease. This chain connects TRBV29-1 to TRBJ1-1; 10 bases are a match to TRBD1. Sequencing input: peripheral blood. CDR3 sequence reads: CSARARTGGTEAFF. The CDR3, as DNA: TGCAGCGCCCGGGCTAGGACAGGGGGCACTGAAGCTTTCTTT.